This T cell receptor (beta chain) was captured in a study of human T cells and chemical hapten exposure. Background on the study: Predominantly women, the patients had alopecia areata, totalis or universalis.

Findings of the study overall: Sensitization with DPC brought no change to TCRs above 1 in 1000 in frequency.

The time point is: pre-sensitization, week 0. Described treatment: therapeutic diphenylcyclopropenone sensitization with weekly scalp DPC. Investigators collected blood before applying each patch test. People who gave samples had alopecia, were 18 to 70 years old, and were suitable for DPC. This clonotype was counted at least ten times. Its target is not known. Using its own MiXCR run on the RACE reads, TCRdb lists one record per CDR3 protein. The sample carries 300,000 to 450,000 distinct CDR3 sequences, 4.5% to 5.5% recorded once. Germline values: CDR1 MNHNY, CDR2 SVGAGI (reference sequence). V dropped 6 bases and J dropped 9 bases, with 12 bases sitting between them. The CDR3 runs 12 residues.

The chain uses TRBV6-6 and TRBJ2-1; D is perhaps TRBD2 (6 bases). Material: whole blood, obtained in connection with sensitization to the hapten diphenylcyclopropenone (DPC). This TCR was sampled from a woman aged 45 to 65 with alopecia areata. Some clones in this sample may be carry-over from other donors' samples. The CDR3 loop is CASSLKGGEQFF. The CDR3 DNA sequence: TGTGCCAGCAGCCTCAAGGGAGGTGAGCAGTTCTTC.